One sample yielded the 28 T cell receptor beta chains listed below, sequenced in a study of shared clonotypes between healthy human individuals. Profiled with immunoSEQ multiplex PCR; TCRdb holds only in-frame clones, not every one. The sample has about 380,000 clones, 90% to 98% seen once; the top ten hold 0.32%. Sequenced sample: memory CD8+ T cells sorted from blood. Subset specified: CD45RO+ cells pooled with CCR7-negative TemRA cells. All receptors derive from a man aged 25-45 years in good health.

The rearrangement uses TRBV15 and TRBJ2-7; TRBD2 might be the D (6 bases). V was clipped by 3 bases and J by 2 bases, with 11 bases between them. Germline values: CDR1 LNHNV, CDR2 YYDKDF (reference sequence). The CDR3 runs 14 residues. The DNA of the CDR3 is TGTGCCACCAGCAGGAACCGACTAGCCTACGAGCAGTACTTC. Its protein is CATSRNRLAYEQYF.

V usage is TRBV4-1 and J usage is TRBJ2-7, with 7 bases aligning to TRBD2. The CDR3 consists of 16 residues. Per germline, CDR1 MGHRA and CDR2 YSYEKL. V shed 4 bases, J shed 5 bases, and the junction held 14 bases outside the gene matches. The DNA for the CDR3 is TGCGCCAGCAGCCGGGTCTCCTCTCGCGGGAGAAACGAGCAGTACTTC. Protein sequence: CASSRVSSRGRNEQYF.

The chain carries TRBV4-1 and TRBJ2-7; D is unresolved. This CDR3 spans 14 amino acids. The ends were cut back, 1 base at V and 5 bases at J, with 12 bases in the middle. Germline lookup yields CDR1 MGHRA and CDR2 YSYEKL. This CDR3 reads CASSQALVGDEQYF. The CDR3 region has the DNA TGCGCCAGCAGCCAAGCTTTAGTTGGGGACGAGCAGTACTTC.

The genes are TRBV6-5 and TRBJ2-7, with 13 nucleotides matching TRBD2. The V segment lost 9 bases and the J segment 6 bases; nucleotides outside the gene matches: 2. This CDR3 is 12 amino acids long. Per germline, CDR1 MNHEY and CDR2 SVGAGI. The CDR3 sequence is CARTSGRGEQYF. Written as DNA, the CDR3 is TGTGCCAGAACTAGCGGGAGGGGCGAGCAGTACTTC.

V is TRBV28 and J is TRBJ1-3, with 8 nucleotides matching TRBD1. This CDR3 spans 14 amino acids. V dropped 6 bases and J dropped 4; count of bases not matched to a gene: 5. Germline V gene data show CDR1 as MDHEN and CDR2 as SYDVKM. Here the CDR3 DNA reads TGTGCCAGCAGCGACAGGGGAAAAGGAAACACCATATATTTT. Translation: CASSDRGKGNTIYF.

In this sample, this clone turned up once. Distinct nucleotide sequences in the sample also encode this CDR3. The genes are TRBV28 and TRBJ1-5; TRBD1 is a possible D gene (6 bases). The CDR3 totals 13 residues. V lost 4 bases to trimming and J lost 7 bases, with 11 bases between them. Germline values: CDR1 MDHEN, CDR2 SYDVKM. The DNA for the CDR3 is TGTGCCAGCAGTTCCCCGACAGGACAGCCCCAGCATTTT. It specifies CASSSPTGQPQHF.

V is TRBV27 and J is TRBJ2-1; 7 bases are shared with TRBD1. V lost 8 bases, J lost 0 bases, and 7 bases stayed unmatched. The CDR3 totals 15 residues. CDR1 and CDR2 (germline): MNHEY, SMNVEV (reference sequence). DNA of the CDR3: TGTGCCAGCCACCACAGGGGAAGCTCCTACAATGAGCAGTTCTTC. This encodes CASHHRGSSYNEQFF.

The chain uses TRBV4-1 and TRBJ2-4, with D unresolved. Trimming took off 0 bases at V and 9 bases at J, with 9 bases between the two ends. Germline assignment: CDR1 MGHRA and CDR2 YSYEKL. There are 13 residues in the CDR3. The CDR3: CASSQDWAGIQYF. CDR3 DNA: TGCGCCAGCAGCCAAGATTGGGCAGGCATTCAGTACTTC.

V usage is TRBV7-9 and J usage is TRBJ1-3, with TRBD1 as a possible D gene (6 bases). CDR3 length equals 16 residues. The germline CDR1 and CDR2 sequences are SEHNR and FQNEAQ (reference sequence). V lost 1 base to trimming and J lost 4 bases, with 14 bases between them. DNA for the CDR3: TGTGCCAGCAGCTTAGTAGACAGGCGGTGGGGAAACACCATATATTTT. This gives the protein CASSLVDRRWGNTIYF.

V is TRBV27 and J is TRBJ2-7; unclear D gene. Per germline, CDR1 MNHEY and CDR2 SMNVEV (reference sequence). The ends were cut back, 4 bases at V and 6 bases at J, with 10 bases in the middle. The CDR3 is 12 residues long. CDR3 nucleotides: TGTGCCAGCAGTTCAGGCCCGAGCGAGCAGTACTTC. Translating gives CASSSGPSEQYF.

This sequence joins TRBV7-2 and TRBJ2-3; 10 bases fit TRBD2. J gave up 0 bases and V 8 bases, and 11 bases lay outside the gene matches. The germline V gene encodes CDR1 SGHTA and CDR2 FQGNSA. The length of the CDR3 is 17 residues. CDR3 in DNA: TGTGCCAGCCTAGCGGGAGTTACCGGGTATAGCACAGATACGCAGTATTTT. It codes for CASLAGVTGYSTDTQYF.

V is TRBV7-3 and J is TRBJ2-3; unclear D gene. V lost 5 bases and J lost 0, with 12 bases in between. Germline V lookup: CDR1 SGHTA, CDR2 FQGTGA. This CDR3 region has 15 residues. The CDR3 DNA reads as TGTGCCAGCAGCCCCCGGCAGTCTAGCACAGATACGCAGTATTTT. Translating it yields CASSPRQSSTDTQYF.

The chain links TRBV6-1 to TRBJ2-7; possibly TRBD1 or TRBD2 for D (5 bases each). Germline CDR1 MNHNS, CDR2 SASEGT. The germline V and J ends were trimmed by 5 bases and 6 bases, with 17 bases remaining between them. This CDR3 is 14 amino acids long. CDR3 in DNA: TGTGCCAGCAGTTTCCGGGACCAAGGCGGCGAGCAGTACTTC. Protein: CASSFRDQGGEQYF.

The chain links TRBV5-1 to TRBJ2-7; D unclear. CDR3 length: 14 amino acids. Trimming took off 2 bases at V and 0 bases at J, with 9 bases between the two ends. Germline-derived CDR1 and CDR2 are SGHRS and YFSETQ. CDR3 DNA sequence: TGCGCCAGCAGCTTACAGTCGAGCTCCTACGAGCAGTACTTC. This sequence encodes CASSLQSSSYEQYF. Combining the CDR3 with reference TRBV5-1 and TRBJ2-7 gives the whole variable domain KAGVTQTPRYLIKTRGQQVTLSCSPISGHRSVSWYQQTPGQGLQFLFEYFSETQRNKGNFPGRFSGRQFSNSRSEMNVSTLELGDSALYLCASSLQSSSYEQYFGPGTRLTVT.

The CDR3 sequence is CSVRGGSYEQYF. The CDR3 DNA is TGCAGCGTGAGAGGGGGCTCCTACGAGCAGTACTTC. The V gene is TRBV29-1, the J gene TRBJ2-7, with D perhaps TRBD1 (6 bases). CDR3 length: 12 residues. Trimming took off 6 bases at V and 0 bases at J, with 9 bases between the two ends. The V gene's germline CDR1 is SQVTM and CDR2 ANQGSEA.

This CDR3 is CAWSRLAGVTDTQYF. Here the CDR3 DNA reads TGTGCCTGGAGTAGACTAGCGGGAGTGACAGATACGCAGTATTTT. The chain joins TRBV30 to TRBJ2-3, with 12 bases identical to TRBD2. Trimming at V came to 2 bases and at J to 3 bases, leaving 3 bases not matched to a gene. Germline V gene sequence: CDR1 GTSNPN, CDR2 SVGIG (reference sequence). This CDR3 is built from 15 residues.

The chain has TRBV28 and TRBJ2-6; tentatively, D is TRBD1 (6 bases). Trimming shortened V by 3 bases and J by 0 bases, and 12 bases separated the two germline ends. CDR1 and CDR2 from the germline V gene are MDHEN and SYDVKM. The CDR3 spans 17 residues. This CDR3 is CASSFQDRPSGANVLTF. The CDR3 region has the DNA TGTGCCAGCAGTTTCCAGGACAGACCCTCTGGGGCCAACGTCCTGACTTTC.

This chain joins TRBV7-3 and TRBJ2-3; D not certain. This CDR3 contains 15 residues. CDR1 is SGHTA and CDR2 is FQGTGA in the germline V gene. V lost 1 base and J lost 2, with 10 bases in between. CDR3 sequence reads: CASSLRPSHTDTQYF. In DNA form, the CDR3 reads TGTGCCAGCAGCTTAAGGCCCAGCCACACAGATACGCAGTATTTT.

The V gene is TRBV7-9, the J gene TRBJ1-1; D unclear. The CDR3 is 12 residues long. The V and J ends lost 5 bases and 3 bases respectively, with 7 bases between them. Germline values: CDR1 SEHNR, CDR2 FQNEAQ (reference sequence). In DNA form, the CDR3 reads TGTGCCAGCAGCCCAAGGGACACTGAAGCTTTCTTT. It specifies CASSPRDTEAFF.

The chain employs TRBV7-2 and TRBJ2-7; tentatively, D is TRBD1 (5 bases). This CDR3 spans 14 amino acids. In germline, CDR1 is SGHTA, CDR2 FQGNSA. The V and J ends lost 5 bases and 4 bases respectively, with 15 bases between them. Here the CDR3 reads CASSPTTANYEQYF. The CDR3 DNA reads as TGTGCCAGCAGCCCCACGACAGCAAATTACGAGCAGTACTTC.

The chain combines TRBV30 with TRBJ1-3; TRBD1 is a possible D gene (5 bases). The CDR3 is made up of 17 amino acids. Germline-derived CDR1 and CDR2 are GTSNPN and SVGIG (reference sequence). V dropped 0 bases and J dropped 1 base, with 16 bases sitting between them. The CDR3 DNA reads TGTGCCTGGAGTGTACGGTCCCCGCGGGGGTCTGGAAACACCATATATTTT. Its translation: CAWSVRSPRGSGNTIYF.

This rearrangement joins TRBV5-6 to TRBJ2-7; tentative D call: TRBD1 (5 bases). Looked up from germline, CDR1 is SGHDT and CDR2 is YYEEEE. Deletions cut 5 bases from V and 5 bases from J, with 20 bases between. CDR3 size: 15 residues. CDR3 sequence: CASRPLSRGSDEQYF. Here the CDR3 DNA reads TGTGCCAGCAGACCACTCTCTAGGGGATCGGACGAGCAGTACTTC.

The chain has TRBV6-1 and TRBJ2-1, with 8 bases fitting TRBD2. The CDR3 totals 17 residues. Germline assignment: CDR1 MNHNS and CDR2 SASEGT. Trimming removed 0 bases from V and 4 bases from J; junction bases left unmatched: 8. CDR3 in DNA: TGTGCCAGCAGTGAAGCGGCTAGCGGGTTGTGGTACAATGAGCAGTTCTTC. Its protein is CASSEAASGLWYNEQFF.

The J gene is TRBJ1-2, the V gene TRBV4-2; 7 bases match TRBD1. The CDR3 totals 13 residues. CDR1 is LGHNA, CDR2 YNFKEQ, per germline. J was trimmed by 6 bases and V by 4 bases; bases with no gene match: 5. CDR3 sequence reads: CASSRIQGDGYTF. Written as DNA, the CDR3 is TGTGCCAGCAGCCGGATTCAGGGGGATGGCTACACCTTC.

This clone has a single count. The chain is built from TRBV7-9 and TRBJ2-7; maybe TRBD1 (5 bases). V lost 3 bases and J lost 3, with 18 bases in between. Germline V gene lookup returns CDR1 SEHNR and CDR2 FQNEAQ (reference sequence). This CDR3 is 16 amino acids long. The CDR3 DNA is TGTGCCAGCAGCTTTAGTGGCGGTGGGGCCCACTACGAGCAGTACTTC. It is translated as CASSFSGGGAHYEQYF. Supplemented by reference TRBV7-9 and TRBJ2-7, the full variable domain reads DTGVSQNPRHKITKRGQNVTFRCDPISEHNRLYWYRQTLGQGPEFLTYFQNEAQLEKSRLLSDRFSAERPKGSFSTLEIQRTEQGDSAMYLCASSFSGGGAHYEQYFGPGTRLTVT.

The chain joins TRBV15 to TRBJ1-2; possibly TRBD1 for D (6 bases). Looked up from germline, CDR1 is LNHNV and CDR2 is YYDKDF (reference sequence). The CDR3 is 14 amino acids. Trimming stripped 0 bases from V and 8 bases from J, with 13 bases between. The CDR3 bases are TGTGCCACCAGCAGAGAGGTCAGGGGTGAAGGCTACACCTTC. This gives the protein CATSREVRGEGYTF.

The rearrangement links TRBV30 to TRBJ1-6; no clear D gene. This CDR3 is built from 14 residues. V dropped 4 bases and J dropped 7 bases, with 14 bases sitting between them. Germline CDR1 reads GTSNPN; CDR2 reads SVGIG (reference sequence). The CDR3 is CAWTLTAKNSPLHF. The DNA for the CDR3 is TGTGCCTGGACCCTGACGGCTAAGAATTCACCCCTCCACTTT.

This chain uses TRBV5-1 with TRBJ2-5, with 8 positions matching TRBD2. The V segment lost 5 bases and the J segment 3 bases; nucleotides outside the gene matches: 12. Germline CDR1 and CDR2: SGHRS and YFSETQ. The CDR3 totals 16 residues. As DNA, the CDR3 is TGCGCCAGCAGTATTCTTTTAGCGGGATCCAAAGAGACCCAGTACTTC. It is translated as CASSILLAGSKETQYF.